This note documents a single T cell receptor beta chain sequence. The antigen is unknown. With 60 Vbeta and 13 Jbeta primers, the PCR was carried out. Produced via immunoSEQ multiplex PCR; TCRdb's table is partial and in-frame only. The sample lists approximately 180,000 clones; about four fifths were seen once. Everyone who donated was a healthy bone marrow donor. In germline, CDR1 is MGHRA, CDR2 YSYEKL. There are 20 residues in the CDR3. J gave up 8 bases and V 2 bases, and 20 bases lay outside the gene matches. The data are from a study of cytomegalovirus exposure and HLA in healthy donors. Study-wide points: Prediction of most subjects' HLA-A and HLA-B alleles by TCR beta sequences was reportedly accurate. Fewer N-insertions (relative to the 666-donor mean) were reportedly seen in an Asian-associated ancestry cluster in a later analysis.

The sample consisted of PBMCs. The TCR sequence derives from a man aged 25-40 years in good health and CMV-seropositive. The rearrangement links TRBV4-1 to TRBJ2-1, with 11 bases lining up with TRBD2. The CDR3 region has the DNA TGCGCCAGCAGCCAAAAGGTAGCGGGGGGGCTTCCGGGGGGTGGCGATGAGCAGTTCTTC. Translation: CASSQKVAGGLPGGGDEQFF.